The 2 T cell receptor beta chains reported below all come from one sample, sequenced in a study of HIV-infected patients and healthy controls. Reverse transcription used roughly 450 ng RNA and constant-region primers for alpha and beta. Using multiplexing indices, alpha and beta chain libraries were generated apart by chain-specific third strand synthesis. TCRdb reanalysed the 5' RACE reads using MiXCR and keeps one entry per CDR3 protein. The data hold under 6,000 distinct CDR3 sequences, with around 8.7% observed a single time. Follow-up blood was drawn about 14 weeks, roughly three months, after antiretroviral therapy began. Whole blood was used without fractionation, so all unsorted peripheral T cells were included. The material sequenced was blood, taken during antiretroviral therapy. These receptor sequences come from an adult with HIV infection.

This clonotype has ten or more counts. J is TRBJ1-1 and V is TRBV6-1; D ambiguous. Germline CDR1 and CDR2: MNHNS and SASEGT. V was trimmed by 2 bases and J by 5 bases, leaving 15 bases between them. The CDR3 has 15 residues. CDR3 nucleotides: TGTGCCAGCAGTGAATTGCGGGCTACGTGGACTGAAGCTTTCTTT. It specifies CASSELRATWTEAFF.

This clonotype qualifies as medium-sized. The chain couples TRBV2 to TRBJ1-1; D call uncertain. V gave up 7 bases and J gave up 2 bases, with 11 bases separating them. Looked up from germline, CDR1 is SNHLY and CDR2 is FYNNEI. CDR3 length: 13 residues. CDR3 in amino acids: CASIPLFNTEAFF. The DNA for the CDR3 is TGTGCCAGCATTCCCCTTTTCAACACTGAAGCTTTCTTT. Supplemented by reference TRBV2 and TRBJ1-1, the full variable domain reads EPEVTQTPSHQVTQMGQEVILRCVPISNHLYFYWYRQILGQKVEFLVSFYNNEISEKSEIFDDQFSVERPDGSNFTLKIRSTKLEDSAMYFCASIPLFNTEAFFGQGTRLTVV.